The 18 T cell receptor beta chains in this list originate from one sample, sequenced in a study of CD8+ T cells in alopecia areata. Extracted RNA was reverse transcribed, and the resulting cDNA served as sequencing template. The repertoire was sequenced with immunoSEQ multiplex PCR; TCRdb's copy has only in-frame clones and lacks some. The sample carries around 150,000 clones, 62% recorded once. The sequencing input was CD8+ T cells sorted from blood. The receptors stem from a human donor in good health.

This rearrangement joins TRBV27 to TRBJ2-7; weak D call: TRBD2 (5 bases). This CDR3 has 13 amino acids. Trimming removed 2 bases from V and 4 bases from J, with 9 bases in between. Germline V CDR1 and CDR2: MNHEY, SMNVEV (reference sequence). In nucleotides, the CDR3 is TGTGCCAGCAGTTTAGTTTCGGGGTACGAGCAGTACTTC. The encoded protein is CASSLVSGYEQYF.

The chain employs TRBV9 and TRBJ2-1, with 12 bases lining up with TRBD2. Germline V lookup: CDR1 SGDLS, CDR2 YYNGEE. The J segment lost 6 bases and the V segment lost 5 bases, leaving 3 bases of the junction unmatched. CDR3 size: 14 residues. This CDR3 is CASSKTSGSNEQFF. Written as DNA, the CDR3 is TGTGCCAGCAGTAAGACTAGCGGGAGCAATGAGCAGTTCTTC.

This clone was seen a few times. The chain links TRBV29-1 to TRBJ2-1; 15 bases are shared with TRBD2. Germline-derived CDR1 and CDR2 are SQVTM and ANQGSEA. This CDR3 spans 16 amino acids. With 5 bases clipped from V and 4 bases from J, the junction kept 6 bases outside the gene matches. The CDR3 sequence is CSVSGLAGGRYNEQFF. In nucleotides, the CDR3 is TGCAGCGTTTCAGGACTAGCGGGAGGGAGGTACAATGAGCAGTTCTTC.

CDR3 loop: CASRRTTSGRIDEQFF. The DNA of the CDR3 is TGTGCCAGCAGACGGACCACTAGCGGGAGAATCGATGAGCAGTTCTTC. The chain joins TRBV4-2 to TRBJ2-1; 11 positions match TRBD2. CDR1 is LGHNA, CDR2 YNFKEQ, per germline. With 6 bases clipped from V and 8 bases from J, the junction kept 12 bases outside the gene matches. The CDR3 loop spans 16 amino acids.

J is TRBJ2-2 and V is TRBV27, with 7 bases identical to TRBD1. CDR1 is MNHEY and CDR2 is SMNVEV in the germline V gene (reference sequence). There are 15 residues in the CDR3. V lost 6 bases, J lost 2 bases, and 6 bases stayed unmatched. CDR3 region: CASRLHRGNTGELFF. The CDR3 DNA sequence: TGTGCCAGCAGACTCCACAGGGGAAACACCGGGGAGCTGTTTTTT.

V gene TRBV2 combines with J gene TRBJ2-7, with 8 bases that match TRBD1. V lost 2 bases, J lost 1 base, and 1 base stayed unmatched. CDR3 size: 14 residues. Per germline, CDR1 SNHLY and CDR2 FYNNEI. This chain's CDR3 is CASSERQGSYEQYF. The CDR3 nucleotides are TGTGCCAGCAGTGAACGACAGGGGTCCTACGAGCAGTACTTC.

The rearrangement links TRBV7-9 to TRBJ2-7, with D possibly called TRBD1 or TRBD2 (5 bases each). Looked up from germline, CDR1 is SEHNR and CDR2 is FQNEAQ (reference sequence). There are 12 residues in the CDR3. V lost 4 bases and J lost 7, with 11 bases in between. This CDR3 reads CASSSGWGEQYF. In DNA, the CDR3 is TGTGCCAGCAGCTCGGGGTGGGGGGAGCAGTACTTC. Together with reference TRBV7-9 and TRBJ2-7, the CDR3 gives the full variable domain: DTGVSQNPRHKITKRGQNVTFRCDPISEHNRLYWYRQTLGQGPEFLTYFQNEAQLEKSRLLSDRFSAERPKGSFSTLEIQRTEQGDSAMYLCASSSGWGEQYFGPGTRLTVT.

This clone was detected only a few times. The V and J genes are TRBV29-1 and TRBJ1-1, with D possibly TRBD1 on 6 matching bases. CDR3 size: 13 residues. Trimming cost V 5 bases and J 0 bases, with 10 bases left between them. CDR1 is SQVTM, CDR2 ANQGSEA, per germline. CDR3 in DNA: TGCAGCGTTATGGGGGCCATGAACACTGAAGCTTTCTTT. It codes for CSVMGAMNTEAFF.

This clone occurred a few times. The chain combines TRBV4-2 with TRBJ2-1; 7 bases are shared with TRBD2. V lost 4 bases and J lost 1; bases outside the gene matches: 10. Germline V CDR1 and CDR2: LGHNA, YNFKEQ. The CDR3 is 17 amino acids. Written as DNA, the CDR3 is TGTGCCAGCAGCCCGGAGGGCGGGAGTGGTTCCTACAATGAGCAGTTCTTC. Protein sequence: CASSPEGGSGSYNEQFF.

The V call is TRBV2, the J call TRBJ2-3, with 10 nucleotides matching TRBD2. CDR3 length equals 14 residues. V shed 4 bases, J shed 5 bases, and the junction held 3 bases outside the gene matches. The V gene's germline CDR1 is SNHLY and CDR2 FYNNEI. The CDR3 DNA follows: TGTGCCAGCAGTGCACTAGCGGGACAAGATACGCAGTATTTT. Its translation: CASSALAGQDTQYF.

In regard to this clone: This specimen includes other DNA sequences encoding the same CDR3. The V and J genes are TRBV9 and TRBJ2-2; the D is unclear. Trimming took 3 bases from V and 0 from J, leaving 3 bases between them. The germline V gene encodes CDR1 SGDLS and CDR2 YYNGEE. CDR3 length: 13 residues. The CDR3 coding sequence is TGTGCCAGCAGCGCCCCGAACACCGGGGAGCTGTTTTTT. Its translation: CASSAPNTGELFF.

The rearrangement links TRBV5-4 to TRBJ2-2; D gene unclear. This CDR3 region has 15 residues. V was shortened by 0 bases and J by 6 bases, with 12 bases between the two germline ends. From germline, CDR1 is SGHNT and CDR2 YYREEE (reference sequence). CDR3 sequence reads: CASSLAHGSSGELFF. CDR3 DNA: TGTGCCAGCAGCTTGGCCCACGGCAGCTCCGGGGAGCTGTTTTTT.

A word on this clone: At the DNA level, this CDR3 is encoded by other sequences in the same sample as well. The genes are TRBV6-5 and TRBJ2-7; D is ambiguous. This CDR3 has 13 residues. The germline V gene encodes CDR1 MNHEY and CDR2 SVGAGI. The V and J ends lost 2 bases and 0 bases respectively, with 5 bases between them. CDR3 sequence (DNA): TGTGCCAGCAGTTACAGCAGCTCCTACGAGCAGTACTTC. It is translated as CASSYSSSYEQYF.

V is TRBV6-1 and J is TRBJ2-5; D remains unclear. Per germline, CDR1 MNHNS and CDR2 SASEGT. V lost 6 bases to trimming and J lost 2 bases, with 1 base between them. There are 10 residues in the CDR3. The CDR3: CASRQETQYF. CDR3 coding DNA: TGTGCCAGCAGACAAGAGACCCAGTACTTC.

The V and J genes are TRBV29-1 and TRBJ2-7, with 7 positions matching TRBD2. This CDR3 spans 15 amino acids. V shed 0 bases and J 2 bases; nucleotides not matched to a gene: 7. Germline V gene sequence: CDR1 SQVTM, CDR2 ANQGSEA. Written as DNA, the CDR3 is TGCAGCGTTGAAGAGTCGCTAGCGGAGCCCTACGAGCAGTACTTC. This translates into CSVEESLAEPYEQYF.

This sequence joins TRBV7-9 and TRBJ2-1, with D possibly being TRBD2 (5 bases). Trimming shortened V by 5 bases and J by 2 bases, and 19 bases separated the two germline ends. The CDR3 contains 17 residues. The V gene's germline CDR1 is SEHNR and CDR2 FQNEAQ (reference sequence). The CDR3 DNA reads TGTGCCAGCAGCCTAATCGGAGGAGAATTGACCTACAATGAGCAGTTCTTC. This translates into CASSLIGGELTYNEQFF.

This chain joins TRBV4-1 and TRBJ2-6; D gene ambiguous. The V and J ends lost 1 base and 1 base respectively, with 17 bases between them. Germline V gene lookup returns CDR1 MGHRA and CDR2 YSYEKL. The CDR3 is 19 amino acids. DNA for the CDR3: TGCGCCAGCAGCCAAGTCGTTAGCCACTTATCATCTGGGGCCAACGTCCTGACTTTC. Its translation is CASSQVVSHLSSGANVLTF.

This clone has just a few counts. The chain has TRBV29-1 and TRBJ1-1; TRBD1 is a possible D gene (5 bases). Trimming took off 2 bases at V and 7 bases at J, with 8 bases between the two ends. The CDR3 is 11 amino acids. Germline assignment: CDR1 SQVTM and CDR2 ANQGSEA. The CDR3 here is CSVEPGNEAFF. The CDR3 bases are TGCAGCGTTGAACCAGGGAATGAAGCTTTCTTT. The variable domain in full, with the rest retrieved from reference TRBV29-1 and TRBJ1-1, is SAVISQKPSRDICQRGTSLTIQCQVDSQVTMMFWYRQQPGQSLTLIATANQGSEATYESGFVIDKFPISRPNLTFSTLTVSNMSPEDSSIYLCSVEPGNEAFFGQGTRLTVV.